This TCR beta chain was observed in a study of a mutant IDH1 vaccine in newly diagnosed glioma. Study-wide context: Patients had received radiotherapy, temozolomide, or both previously, most receiving both.

Sequencing used immunoSEQ multiplex PCR; TCRdb keeps in-frame clones, though not all of them. The sample carries about 32,000 clones, roughly three quarters recorded once. Regarding time point: week 35, safety follow-up. Every single dose of the vaccine, 300 ug of mutant IDH1 20-mer peptide, came with topical imiquimod. As for this clone: As yet, its antigen is unknown.

CDR1 and CDR2 from the germline V gene are SGHTA and FQGTGA. There are 13 residues in the CDR3. Losses at the gene ends were 10 bases for V and 6 bases for J; bases not matched to a gene: 9. The rearrangement joins TRBV7-3 to TRBJ1-1; 9 bases agree with TRBD1. The input for sequencing was PBMCs, taken from a glioma patient whose treatment included an IDH1 peptide vaccine. The source of this sequence is a woman between 25 and 40 years old with glioma. Some clones in this sample may be carry-over from other donors' samples. The CDR3 spells CATGGQGWSEAFF. The CDR3, as DNA: TGTGCCACCGGCGGACAGGGGTGGTCTGAAGCTTTCTTT.